This TCR beta chain was recorded in a study of T cell repertoires in cytomegalovirus infection. The overall study: CMV infection and matching HLA type were both indicated by public TCR beta signatures.

Notes on this clonotype: What it recognizes is unknown. One end of the junction is discordant with germline, which a read error may explain.

Looked up from germline, CDR1 is SGHVS and CDR2 is FQNEAQ. The CDR3 runs 17 residues. TCRdb independently ran MiXCR on the reads; one entry per CDR3 protein. Here the sample spans 900,000 to 950,000 distinct CDR3 sequences, about 33% being singletons. The material was cultured CD8+ T cells from PBMCs, obtained from culture after CMV antigen stimulation. This clonotype was obtained from a human donor in good health (CMV status not recorded). Some clones in this sample may be carry-over from other donors' samples. This rearrangement joins TRBV7-8 to TRBJ2-5; D is perhaps TRBD2 (6 bases). The CDR3 is CVSSLEGGRSYQETQYF. The CDR3 DNA reads as TGTGTCAGCAGCTTAGAAGGAGGGAGGTCTTACCAAGAGACCCAGTACTTC.